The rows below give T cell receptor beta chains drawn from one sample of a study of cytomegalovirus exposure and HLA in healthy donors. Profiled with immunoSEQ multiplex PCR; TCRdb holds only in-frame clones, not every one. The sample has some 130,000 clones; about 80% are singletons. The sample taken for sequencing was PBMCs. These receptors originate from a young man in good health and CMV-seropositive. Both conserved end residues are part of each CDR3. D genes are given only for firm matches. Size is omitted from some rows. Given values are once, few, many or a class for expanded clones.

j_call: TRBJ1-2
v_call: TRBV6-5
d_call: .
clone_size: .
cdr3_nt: TGTGCCACCAGGGCCATAGCTTCCCGTGGCTACACCTTC
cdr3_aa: CATRAIASRGYTF

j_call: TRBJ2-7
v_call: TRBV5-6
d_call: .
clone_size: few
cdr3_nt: TGTGCCAGCAGCATATCCTACGAGCAGTACTTC
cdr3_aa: CASSISYEQYF

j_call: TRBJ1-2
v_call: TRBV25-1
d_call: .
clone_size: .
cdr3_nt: TGTGCCAGCAGTGAATCTAGGGGGTATGACTATGGCTACACCTTC
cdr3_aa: CASSESRGYDYGYTF

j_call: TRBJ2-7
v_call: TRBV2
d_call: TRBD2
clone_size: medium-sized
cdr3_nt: TGTGCCAGCAGTGAAGCCCGTACTAGCGGGGGCGAGCAGTACTTC
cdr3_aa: CASSEARTSGGEQYF

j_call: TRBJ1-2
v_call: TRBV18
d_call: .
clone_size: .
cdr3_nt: TGTGCCAGCTCCCCGGACAGCAACTATGGCTACACCTTC
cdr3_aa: CASSPDSNYGYTF

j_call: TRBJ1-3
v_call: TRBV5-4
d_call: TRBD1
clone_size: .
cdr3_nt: TGTGCCAGCAGCTTGAAAGGGACAGGGGTTTCGGGAAACACCATATATTTT
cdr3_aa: CASSLKGTGVSGNTIYF

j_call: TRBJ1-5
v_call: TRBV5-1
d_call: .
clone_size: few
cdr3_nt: TGCGCCAGCAGCTTGGTGGGGCCAGACAATCAGCCCCAGCATTTT
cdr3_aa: CASSLVGPDNQPQHF

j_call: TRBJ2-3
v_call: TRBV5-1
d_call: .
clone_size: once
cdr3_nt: TGCGCCAGCAGCTTGGACGGGGTGCAAGATACGCAGTATTTT
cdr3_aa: CASSLDGVQDTQYF

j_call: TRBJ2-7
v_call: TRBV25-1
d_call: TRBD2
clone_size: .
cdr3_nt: TGTGCCAGCAACCCGACTAGCAGCTACGAGCAGTACTTC
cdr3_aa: CASNPTSSYEQYF

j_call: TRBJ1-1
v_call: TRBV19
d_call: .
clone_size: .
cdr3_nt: TGTGCCAGTAGTATCAGGGGGAACACTGAAGCTTTCTTT
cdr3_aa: CASSIRGNTEAFF

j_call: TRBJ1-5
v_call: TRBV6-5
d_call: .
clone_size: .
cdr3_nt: TGTGCCAGCAGTTACTCCTTGGCCCAGCCCCAGCATTTT
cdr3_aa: CASSYSLAQPQHF

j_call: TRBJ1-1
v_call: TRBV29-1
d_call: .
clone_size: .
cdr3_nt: TGCAGCGGAGACAAACCGGGGTCTATGACCACTGAAGCTTTCTTT
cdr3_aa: CSGDKPGSMTTEAFF

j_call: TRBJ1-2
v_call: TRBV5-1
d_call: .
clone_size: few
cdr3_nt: TGCGCCAGCAGCTTGGAACAACAGGGCGGCGGCTACACCTTC
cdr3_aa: CASSLEQQGGGYTF

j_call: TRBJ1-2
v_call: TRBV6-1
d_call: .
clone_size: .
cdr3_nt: TGTGCCAGCAGTGAATCCGGCTATGGCTACACCTTC
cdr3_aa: CASSESGYGYTF

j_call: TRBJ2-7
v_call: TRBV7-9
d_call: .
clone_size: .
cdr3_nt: TGTGCCAGCAGCTTAGGTCCAGGGGCGTCCTACGAGCAGTACTTC
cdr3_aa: CASSLGPGASYEQYF

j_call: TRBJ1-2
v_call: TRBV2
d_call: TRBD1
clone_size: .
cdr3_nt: TGTGCCAGCAGTCCTGGACAGGGTGGCTATGGCTACACCTTC
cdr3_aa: CASSPGQGGYGYTF

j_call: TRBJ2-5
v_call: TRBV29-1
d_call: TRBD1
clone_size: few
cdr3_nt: TGCAGCGTTGGGGACAGGGTATCGGAGACCCAGTACTTC
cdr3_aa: CSVGDRVSETQYF

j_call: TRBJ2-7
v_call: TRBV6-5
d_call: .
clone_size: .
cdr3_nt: TGTGCCAGCAGAAGGGGGAGAGGGCCTAGCTACGAGCAGTACTTC
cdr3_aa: CASRRGRGPSYEQYF

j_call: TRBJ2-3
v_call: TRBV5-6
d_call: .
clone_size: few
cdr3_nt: TGTGCCAGCAGCTACGGGTCAGATACGCAGTATTTT
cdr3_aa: CASSYGSDTQYF

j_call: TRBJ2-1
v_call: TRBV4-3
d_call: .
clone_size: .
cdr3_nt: TGCGCCAGCAGCCAAGATTCGTTCAATGAGCAGTTCTTC
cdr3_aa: CASSQDSFNEQFF

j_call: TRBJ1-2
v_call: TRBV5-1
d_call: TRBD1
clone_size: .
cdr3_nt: TGCGCCAGCAGCGGCTACACAGGGGGCAATGGCTACACCTTC
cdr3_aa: CASSGYTGGNGYTF

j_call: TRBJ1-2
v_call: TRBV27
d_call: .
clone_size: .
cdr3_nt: TGTGCCAGCAGTTTATTTGGGGACAACGACTATGGCTACACCTTC
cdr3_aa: CASSLFGDNDYGYTF

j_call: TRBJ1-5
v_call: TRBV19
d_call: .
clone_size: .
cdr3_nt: TGTGCCAGTAGTATTGCAGGGATCTATAGCAATCAGCCCCAGCATTTT
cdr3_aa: CASSIAGIYSNQPQHF

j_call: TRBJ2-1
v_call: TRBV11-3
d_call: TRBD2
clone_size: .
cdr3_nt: TGTGCCAGCAGCTTGGGAGGGGCAGACAATGAGCAGTTCTTC
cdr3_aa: CASSLGGADNEQFF

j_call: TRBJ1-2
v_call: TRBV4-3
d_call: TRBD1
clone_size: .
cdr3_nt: TGCGCCAGCAGCCAGGGTTCCCGTGGAGGGGGCGGGTATGGCTACACCTTC
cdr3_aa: CASSQGSRGGGGYGYTF

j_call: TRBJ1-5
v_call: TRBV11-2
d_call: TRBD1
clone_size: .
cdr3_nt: TGTGCCAGCAGCCCTGGGACAGAGGGCAATCAGCCCCAGCATTTT
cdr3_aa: CASSPGTEGNQPQHF

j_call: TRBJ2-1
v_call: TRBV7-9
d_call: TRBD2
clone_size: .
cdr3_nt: TGTGCCAGCAGCCGAGCGCTAGCGGGAGGGCCGAGACCGAACGAGCAGTTCTTC
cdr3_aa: CASSRALAGGPRPNEQFF

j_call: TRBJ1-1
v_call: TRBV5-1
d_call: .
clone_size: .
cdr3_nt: TGCGCCAGCAGACCAGGGGAGGGGACTGAAGCTTTCTTT
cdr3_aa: CASRPGEGTEAFF

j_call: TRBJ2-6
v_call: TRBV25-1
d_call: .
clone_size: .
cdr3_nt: TGTGCCAGCAGTGACCGACAGGGACTGAGGACTGGGGCCAACGTCCTGACTTTC
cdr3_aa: CASSDRQGLRTGANVLTF

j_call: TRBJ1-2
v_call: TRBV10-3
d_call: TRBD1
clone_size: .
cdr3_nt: TGTGCCATCAGCGGCGGGACAGGGAATGGCTACACCTTC
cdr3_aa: CAISGGTGNGYTF

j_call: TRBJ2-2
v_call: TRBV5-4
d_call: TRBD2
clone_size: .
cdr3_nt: TGTGCCAGCAGCTCCGGACTAGCGGCCAACACCGGGGAGCTGTTTTTT
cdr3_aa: CASSSGLAANTGELFF

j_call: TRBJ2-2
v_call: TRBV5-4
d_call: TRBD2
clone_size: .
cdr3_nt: TGTGCCAGCAGCCTGAAACTAGCGCACACCGGGGAGCTGTTTTTT
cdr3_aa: CASSLKLAHTGELFF

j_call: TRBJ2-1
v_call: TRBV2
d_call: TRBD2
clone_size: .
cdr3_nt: TGTGCCAGCAGTTTGGCGGGAGGTATTTCCTACAATGAGCAGTTCTTC
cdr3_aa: CASSLAGGISYNEQFF

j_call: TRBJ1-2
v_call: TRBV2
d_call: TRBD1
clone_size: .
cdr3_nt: TGTGCCAGCAGTGTTTGGGCAGGGGGTCAGTCTAACTATGGCTACACCTTC
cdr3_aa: CASSVWAGGQSNYGYTF

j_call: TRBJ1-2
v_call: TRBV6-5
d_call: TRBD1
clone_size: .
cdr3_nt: TGTGCCAGCAGTAACCGGGACAGGGTAAATGGCTACACCTTC
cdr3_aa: CASSNRDRVNGYTF

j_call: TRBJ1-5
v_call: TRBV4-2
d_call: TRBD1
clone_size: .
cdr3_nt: TGTGCCAGCAGCCAAGATATTATACGGGACAGGGTTGCCCTCCAGCATTTT
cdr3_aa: CASSQDIIRDRVALQHF

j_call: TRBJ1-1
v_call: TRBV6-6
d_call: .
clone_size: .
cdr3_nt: TGTGCCAGCAGTTACTCGAGACAGTTGAACACTGAAGCTTTCTTT
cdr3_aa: CASSYSRQLNTEAFF

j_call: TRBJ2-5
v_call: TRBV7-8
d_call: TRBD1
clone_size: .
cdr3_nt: TGTGCCAGCAGAAAAGGGACAGTGCAAGAGACCCAGTACTTC
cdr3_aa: CASRKGTVQETQYF

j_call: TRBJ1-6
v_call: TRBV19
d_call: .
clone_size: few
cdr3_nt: TGTGCCAGTAGTCCTCGACAGAATTCACCCCTCCACTTT
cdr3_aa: CASSPRQNSPLHF

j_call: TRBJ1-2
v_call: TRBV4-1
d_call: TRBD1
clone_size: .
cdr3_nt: TGCGCCAGCAGCCGGGGGGACAGGGGTTTTGAACGTGGCTACACCTTC
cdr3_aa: CASSRGDRGFERGYTF

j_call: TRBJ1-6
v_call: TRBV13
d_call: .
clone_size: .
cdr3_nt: TGTGCCAGCAGCAGAAACAGGGTGGGCTCGGAGTCACCCCTCCACTTT
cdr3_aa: CASSRNRVGSESPLHF

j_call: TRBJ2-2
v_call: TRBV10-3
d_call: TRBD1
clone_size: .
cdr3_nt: TGTGCCATCAGTGAGTCGACAGGGGGCGTCACCGGGGAGCTGTTTTTT
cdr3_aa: CAISESTGGVTGELFF

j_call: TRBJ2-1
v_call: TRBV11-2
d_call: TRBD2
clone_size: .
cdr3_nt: TGTGCCAGCAGCCCCCACTCATTGGACCGGGAGGGCCCCTACAATGAGCAGTTCTTC
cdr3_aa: CASSPHSLDREGPYNEQFF